The 27 T cell receptor beta chains presented below share a single source sample, sequenced in a study of long-term antiretroviral therapy in people with HIV. A v3.0 immunoSEQ assay was performed at survey level. Clones were read by immunoSEQ multiplex PCR, and TCRdb kept only the in-frame ones, dropping some. The sample contains approximately 15,000 clones, under 80% of which appear only once. The sequencing used unsorted PBMCs, collected 3.1 years after starting antiretroviral therapy. The origin of the receptors is a man aged 35 to 55 with HIV.

The sample holds one count of this clone. The chain combines TRBV6-6 with TRBJ2-1; 15 nucleotides match TRBD2. This CDR3 region has 16 residues. Per the germline V gene, CDR1 is MNHNY and CDR2 is SVGAGI (reference sequence). V shed 4 bases and J 9 bases; nucleotides not matched to a gene: 7. CDR3 coding DNA: TGTGCCAGCAGTTTAGACGGACTAGCGGGGGGGAGTGAGCAGTTCTTC. Its protein is CASSLDGLAGGSEQFF.

The CDR3 spells CASSLVGQGYEQYF. CDR3 DNA: TGCGCCAGCAGCTTGGTGGGACAGGGCTACGAGCAGTACTTC. The V call is TRBV5-1, the J call TRBJ2-7, with 9 nucleotides matching TRBD1. V lost 0 bases, J lost 3 bases, and 1 base stayed unmatched. Germline V CDR1 and CDR2: SGHRS, YFSETQ. The CDR3 consists of 14 residues.

This clone was counted only a few times. V gene TRBV6-1 combines with J gene TRBJ2-7; 11 bases map to TRBD1. CDR3 length: 16 residues. CDR1 and CDR2 (germline): MNHNS, SASEGT. J gave up 3 bases and V 3 bases, and 7 bases lay outside the gene matches. CDR3 DNA: TGTGCCAGCAGTGACGGACAGGGGGCGTATCGCTACGAGCAGTACTTC. Encoded protein: CASSDGQGAYRYEQYF.

This chain joins TRBV7-9 and TRBJ2-7; no reliable D call. Germline CDR1 reads SEHNR; CDR2 reads FQNEAQ (reference sequence). This CDR3 has 11 amino acids. Trimming pared 5 bases from V and 6 bases from J, leaving 8 bases between. The CDR3 is CASSTAGEQYF. CDR3 DNA: TGTGCCAGCAGCACCGCCGGCGAGCAGTACTTC.

The chain combines TRBV19 with TRBJ2-1; maybe TRBD1 (6 bases). Looked up from germline, CDR1 is LNHDA and CDR2 is SQIVND (reference sequence). V was clipped by 6 bases and J by 7 bases, with 16 bases between them. This CDR3 comprises 14 residues. The CDR3 sequence is CASREWTEPNEQFF. CDR3 DNA sequence: TGTGCCAGTAGAGAATGGACAGAACCGAATGAGCAGTTCTTC.

The chain joins TRBV6-1 to TRBJ1-2; TRBD1 aligns across 10 bases. Germline CDR1 MNHNS, CDR2 SASEGT. With 6 bases clipped from V and 3 bases from J, the junction kept 1 base outside the gene matches. The CDR3 has 13 amino acids. The CDR3 nucleotides are TGTGCCAGCAGGGGACAGGGGTACTATGGCTACACCTTC. Translated: CASRGQGYYGYTF.

The chain uses TRBV15 and TRBJ1-5; possible D gene TRBD1, 5 bases. V was cut by 0 bases and J by 4 bases, with 10 bases left in between. CDR3 length: 15 residues. Germline CDR1 and CDR2: LNHNV and YYDKDF (reference sequence). The CDR3: CATSREREGNQPQHF. CDR3 coding DNA: TGTGCCACCAGCAGAGAACGTGAGGGGAATCAGCCCCAGCATTTT.

The rearrangement joins TRBV18 to TRBJ1-2; 7 nucleotides align to TRBD1. Germline CDR1 is KGHSH and CDR2 is LQKENI. CDR3 length: 14 residues. Losses at the gene ends were 3 bases for V and 4 bases for J; bases not matched to a gene: 5. CDR3 sequence (DNA): TGTGCCAGCTCACCGACGGCAGGGGGCTATGGCTACACCTTC. This sequence encodes CASSPTAGGYGYTF.

V usage is TRBV6-5 and J usage is TRBJ2-3, with TRBD1 identical over 7 bases. From germline, CDR1 is MNHEY and CDR2 SVGAGI. This CDR3 spans 15 amino acids. V lost 6 bases to trimming and J lost 4 bases; unmatched junction nucleotides: 10. The DNA of the CDR3 is TGTGCCAGCAGCTTCAAATGGACAGGCGCAGATACGCAGTATTTT. Translating gives CASSFKWTGADTQYF.

The chain joins TRBV6-1 to TRBJ1-5; D unclear. The CDR3 totals 15 residues. CDR1 is MNHNS, CDR2 SASEGT, per germline. V was clipped by 3 bases and J by 0 bases, with 9 bases between them. The CDR3 reads CASSEGDDSNQPQHF. The CDR3 nucleotides are TGTGCCAGCAGTGAGGGAGACGATAGCAATCAGCCCCAGCATTTT.

The CDR3 protein is CSVEEEASKREAFF. CDR3 in DNA: TGCAGCGTTGAAGAGGAGGCCTCGAAGCGCGAAGCTTTCTTT. The V call is TRBV29-1, the J call TRBJ1-1; D is ambiguous. The ends were cut back, 0 bases at V and 8 bases at J, with 16 bases in the middle. The CDR3 covers 14 residues. Germline V gene sequence: CDR1 SQVTM, CDR2 ANQGSEA.

The rearrangement joins TRBV7-9 to TRBJ1-1, with D perhaps matching TRBD1 (5 bases). Trimming took 1 base from V and 4 from J, leaving 10 bases between them. CDR1 SEHNR and CDR2 FQNEAQ come from the germline V gene (reference sequence). This CDR3 spans 14 amino acids. CDR3 nucleotides: TGTGCCAGCAGCTTAGAGGGGTCAGCCACTGAAGCTTTCTTT. Translating gives CASSLEGSATEAFF.

This rearrangement joins TRBV5-1 to TRBJ1-1; 7 bases map to TRBD1. Germline CDR1 reads SGHRS; CDR2 reads YFSETQ. After removal of 1 base from V and 4 bases from J, the junction contained 1 base not matched to a gene. CDR3 size: 13 residues. DNA of the CDR3: TGCGCCAGCAGCTTGACAGGGGCCACTGAAGCTTTCTTT. Its protein product is CASSLTGATEAFF.

The gene calls are TRBV6-5 and TRBJ1-2; a possible D gene is TRBD1 (6 bases). There are 15 residues in the CDR3. Germline CDR1 MNHEY, CDR2 SVGAGI. Deletions cut 4 bases from V and 8 bases from J, with 20 bases between. CDR3 protein: CASSSPGDGQGGYTF. The CDR3 region has the DNA TGTGCCAGCAGTTCTCCTGGGGACGGCCAGGGGGGCTACACCTTC.

The table lists this clone with a few counts. The chain couples TRBV7-9 to TRBJ2-1; no definite D call. Germline-derived CDR1 and CDR2 are SEHNR and FQNEAQ (reference sequence). CDR3 length: 12 residues. The germline V and J ends were trimmed by 1 base and 9 bases, with 7 bases remaining between them. Written as DNA, the CDR3 is TGTGCCAGCAGCTTAGGGGTGTCTGAGCAGTTCTTC. Amino acids: CASSLGVSEQFF.

The chain carries TRBV11-2 and TRBJ2-7, with D possibly called TRBD1 or TRBD2 (5 bases each). The germline gives CDR1 SGHAT, CDR2 FQNNGV. The CDR3 runs to 15 residues. Trimming pared 4 bases from V and 3 bases from J, leaving 16 bases between. CDR3 coding DNA: TGTGCCAGCAGCTCCGGGGCGGACCCTTACTACGAGCAGTACTTC. Translated: CASSSGADPYYEQYF.

This chain uses TRBV7-9 with TRBJ1-2; 7 positions match TRBD1. The CDR3 spans 13 residues. The V gene end was trimmed by 5 bases and the J gene end by 6 bases; junction bases not matched to a gene: 6. Germline lookup yields CDR1 SEHNR and CDR2 FQNEAQ (reference sequence). CDR3 in amino acids: CASSQDRADGYTF. CDR3 coding DNA: TGTGCCAGCAGCCAAGACAGGGCCGATGGCTACACCTTC.

V is TRBV5-1 and J is TRBJ2-7, with 7 bases aligning to TRBD1. The length of the CDR3 is 15 residues. The J segment lost 3 bases and the V segment lost 4 bases, leaving 10 bases of the junction unmatched. Per the germline V gene, CDR1 is SGHRS and CDR2 is YFSETQ. The DNA of the CDR3 is TGCGCCAGCAGCGTCGACAGGGTGATCGTCTACGAGCAGTACTTC. Protein: CASSVDRVIVYEQYF.

The chain joins TRBV23-1 to TRBJ1-6; no firm D call. TRBV23-1 is recorded as an ORF, its role being uncertain. V was trimmed by 6 bases and J by 7 bases, leaving 16 bases between them. The CDR3 is 15 amino acids. CDR3 sequence: CASRAPPGRNSPLHF. CDR3 bases: TGCGCCAGCAGGGCCCCCCCGGGCAGGAATTCACCCCTCCACTTT.

V gene TRBV1 combines with J gene TRBJ1-3; the table calls TRBD1, which could not be checked here. TRBV1 counts as a pseudogene. The length of the CDR3 is 16 residues. The CDR3 coding sequence is TGCACCAGCAGCCCCGGACCTCAGGGCCCACCTGACACCATATATTTT. Its protein is CTSSPGPQGPPDTIYF.

The J gene is TRBJ2-1, the V gene TRBV6-5; 10 bases match TRBD2. CDR1 and CDR2 from the germline V gene are MNHEY and SVGAGI. CDR3 length: 14 amino acids. V was clipped by 11 bases and J by 8 bases; unmatched bases: 12. CDR3 nucleotide sequence: TGTGCCGCGCAGTTGGTAGCGGGGGGCCATGAGCAGTTCTTC. Amino acid sequence: CAAQLVAGGHEQFF.

The chain links TRBV7-3 to TRBJ2-1, with D possibly TRBD2 on 6 matching bases. CDR3 length: 13 residues. With 5 bases removed from V and 5 bases from J, the gap between germline ends came to 10 bases. The germline V gene has CDR1 SGHTA and CDR2 FQGTGA. The CDR3 reads CASSKTSDNEQFF. The CDR3 DNA follows: TGTGCCAGCAGCAAGACTAGTGACAATGAGCAGTTCTTC.

The rearrangement uses TRBV6-5 and TRBJ2-5; TRBD2 aligns across 11 bases. After removal of 2 bases from V and 1 base from J, the junction contained 3 bases not matched to a gene. The germline V gene encodes CDR1 MNHEY and CDR2 SVGAGI. This CDR3 contains 16 residues. This CDR3 is CASSYGLAGLQETQYF. CDR3 in DNA: TGTGCCAGCAGTTACGGACTAGCGGGCCTCCAAGAGACCCAGTACTTC.

This chain uses TRBV11-3 with TRBJ2-1, with TRBD2 identical over 8 bases. Germline CDR1 reads SGHNT; CDR2 reads YENEEA. V shed 3 bases and J 0 bases; nucleotides not matched to a gene: 7. The CDR3 totals 17 residues. CDR3 amino acids: CASSFESGSSSYNEQFF. The CDR3 DNA is TGTGCCAGCAGCTTCGAAAGCGGGAGCAGCTCCTACAATGAGCAGTTCTTC.

The J gene is TRBJ2-3, the V gene TRBV27; TRBD2 agrees at 8 bases. The V gene end was trimmed by 2 bases and the J gene end by 4 bases; junction bases not matched to a gene: 2. Germline V lookup: CDR1 MNHEY, CDR2 SMNVEV (reference sequence). This CDR3 comprises 14 residues. CDR3 loop: CASSLAGGADTQYF. For the CDR3, the DNA is TGTGCCAGCAGTTTAGCGGGGGGCGCAGATACGCAGTATTTT.

The chain carries TRBV5-1 and TRBJ2-1; TRBD2 matches at 9 bases. The length of the CDR3 is 16 residues. J was trimmed by 6 bases and V by 0 bases; bases with no gene match: 7. Germline CDR1 SGHRS, CDR2 YFSETQ. CDR3 region: CASSLGAGGPGNEQFF. In DNA, the CDR3 is TGCGCCAGCAGCTTGGGGGCGGGGGGGCCCGGCAATGAGCAGTTCTTC.

This clone was seen a handful of times. The chain couples TRBV15 to TRBJ2-7; D is unresolved. CDR3 length: 13 residues. The ends were cut back, 0 bases at V and 4 bases at J, with 7 bases in the middle. From germline, CDR1 is LNHNV and CDR2 YYDKDF (reference sequence). CDR3 nucleotide sequence: TGTGCCACCAGCAGAGATATTCGGTACGAGCAGTACTTC. This gives the protein CATSRDIRYEQYF.